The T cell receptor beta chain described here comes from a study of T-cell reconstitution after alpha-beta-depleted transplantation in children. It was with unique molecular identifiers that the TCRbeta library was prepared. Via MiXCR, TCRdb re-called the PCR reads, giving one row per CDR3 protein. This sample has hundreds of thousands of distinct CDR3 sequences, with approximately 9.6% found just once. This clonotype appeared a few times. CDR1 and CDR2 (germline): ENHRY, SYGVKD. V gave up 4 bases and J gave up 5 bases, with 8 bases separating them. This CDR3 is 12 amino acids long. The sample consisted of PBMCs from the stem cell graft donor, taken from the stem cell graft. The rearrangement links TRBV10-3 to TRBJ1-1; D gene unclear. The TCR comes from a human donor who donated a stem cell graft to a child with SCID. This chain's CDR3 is CAISGGRTEAFF. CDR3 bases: TGTGCCATCAGTGGGGGTAGGACTGAAGCTTTCTTT.